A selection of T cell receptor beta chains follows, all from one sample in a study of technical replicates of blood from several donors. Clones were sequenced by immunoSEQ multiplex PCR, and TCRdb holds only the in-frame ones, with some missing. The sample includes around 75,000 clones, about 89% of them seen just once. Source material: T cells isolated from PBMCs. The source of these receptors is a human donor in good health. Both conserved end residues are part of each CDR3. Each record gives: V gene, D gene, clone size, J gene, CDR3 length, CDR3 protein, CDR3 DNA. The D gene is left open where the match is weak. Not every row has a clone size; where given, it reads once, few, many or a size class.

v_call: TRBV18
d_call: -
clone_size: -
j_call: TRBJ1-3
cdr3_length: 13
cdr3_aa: CASGGGIGNTIYF
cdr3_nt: TGTGCCAGCGGCGGCGGCATCGGAAACACCATATATTTT

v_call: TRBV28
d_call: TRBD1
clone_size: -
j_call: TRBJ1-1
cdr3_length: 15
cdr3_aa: CASSKRQGSHVGAFF
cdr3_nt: TGTGCCAGCAGCAAGAGACAGGGTAGTCATGTGGGTGCTTTCTTT

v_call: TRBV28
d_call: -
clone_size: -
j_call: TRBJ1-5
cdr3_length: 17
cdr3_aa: CASSLGRRGAADQPQHF
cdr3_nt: TGTGCCAGCAGTTTGGGCCGTCGGGGGGCTGCTGATCAGCCCCAGCATTTT

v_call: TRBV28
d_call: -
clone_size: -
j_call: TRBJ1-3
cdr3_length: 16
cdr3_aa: CASSSYDSSSGNTIYF
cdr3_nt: TGTGCCAGCAGTTCTTACGACAGCAGCTCTGGAAACACCATATATTTT

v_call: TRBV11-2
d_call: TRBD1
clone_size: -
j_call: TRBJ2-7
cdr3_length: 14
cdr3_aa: CASTKTDRTLEQYF
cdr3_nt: TGTGCCAGCACCAAAACGGACAGGACCTTGGAGCAGTACTTC

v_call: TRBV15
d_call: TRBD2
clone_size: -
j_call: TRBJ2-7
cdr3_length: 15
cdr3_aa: CATSTGTSGGYEQYF
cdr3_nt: TGTGCCACCAGCACAGGGACTAGCGGGGGCTACGAGCAGTACTTC

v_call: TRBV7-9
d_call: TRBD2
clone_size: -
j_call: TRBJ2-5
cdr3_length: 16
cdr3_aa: CASSLEARGERETQYF
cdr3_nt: TGTGCCAGCAGCTTAGAGGCGCGGGGGGAACGAGAGACCCAGTACTTC

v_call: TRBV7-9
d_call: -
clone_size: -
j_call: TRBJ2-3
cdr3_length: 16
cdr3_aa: CASSWGGGAGTDTQYF
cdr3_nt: TGTGCCAGCAGCTGGGGAGGGGGGGCTGGCACAGATACGCAGTATTTT

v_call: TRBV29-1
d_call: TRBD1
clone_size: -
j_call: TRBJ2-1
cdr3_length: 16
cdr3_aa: CSVRSNRGASYNEQFF
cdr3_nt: TGCAGCGTTCGGTCAAACAGGGGGGCATCCTACAATGAGCAGTTCTTC

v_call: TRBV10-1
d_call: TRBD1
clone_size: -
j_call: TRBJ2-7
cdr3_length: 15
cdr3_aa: CASSQEPGGSYEQYF
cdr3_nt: TGCGCCAGCAGCCAAGAACCAGGGGGTAGTTACGAGCAGTACTTC

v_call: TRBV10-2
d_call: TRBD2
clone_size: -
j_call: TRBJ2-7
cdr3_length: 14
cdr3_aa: CASSGRGRSYEQYF
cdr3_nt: TGCGCCAGCAGTGGACGCGGGAGAAGCTACGAGCAGTACTTC

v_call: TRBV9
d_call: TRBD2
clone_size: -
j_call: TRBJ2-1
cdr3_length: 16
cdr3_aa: CASSAGLSSGNNEQFF
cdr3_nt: TGTGCCAGCAGCGCAGGCCTTTCTAGCGGAAACAATGAGCAGTTCTTC

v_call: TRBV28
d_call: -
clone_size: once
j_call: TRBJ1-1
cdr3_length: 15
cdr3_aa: CASSFSWRGVTEAFF
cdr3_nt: TGTGCCAGCAGTTTCTCGTGGAGGGGAGTCACTGAAGCTTTCTTT

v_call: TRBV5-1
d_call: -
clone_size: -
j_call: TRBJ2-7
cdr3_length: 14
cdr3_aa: CASSRTASPYEQYF
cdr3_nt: TGCGCCAGCAGTCGTACTGCGAGCCCCTACGAGCAGTACTTC

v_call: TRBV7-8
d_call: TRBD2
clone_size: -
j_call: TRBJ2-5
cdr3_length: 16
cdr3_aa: CASSRTRGRKQETQYF
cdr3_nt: TGTGCCAGCAGCCGTACCCGCGGGAGGAAACAAGAGACCCAGTACTTC

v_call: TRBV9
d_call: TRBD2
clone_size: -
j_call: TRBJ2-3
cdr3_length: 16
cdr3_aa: CASSVGGGVSTDTQYF
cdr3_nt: TGTGCCAGCAGCGTCGGCGGGGGGGTTAGCACAGATACGCAGTATTTT

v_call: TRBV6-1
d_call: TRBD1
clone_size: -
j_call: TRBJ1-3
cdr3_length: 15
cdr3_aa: CASSPDRKDGNTIYF
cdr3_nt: TGTGCCAGCAGCCCGGACAGGAAAGATGGAAACACCATATATTTT

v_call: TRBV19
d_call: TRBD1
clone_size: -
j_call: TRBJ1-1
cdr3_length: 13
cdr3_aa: CASSSQGVTEAFF
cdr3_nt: TGTGCCAGTAGTAGTCAGGGGGTCACTGAAGCTTTCTTT

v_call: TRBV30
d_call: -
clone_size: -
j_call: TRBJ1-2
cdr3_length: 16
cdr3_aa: CAWSVKHRVSGYGYTF
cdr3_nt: TGTGCCTGGAGTGTAAAGCACAGGGTCTCAGGCTATGGCTACACCTTC

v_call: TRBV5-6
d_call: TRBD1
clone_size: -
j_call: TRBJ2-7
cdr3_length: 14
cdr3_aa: CASSLGTGGLEQYF
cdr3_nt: TGTGCCAGCAGCTTGGGGACAGGGGGCCTCGAGCAGTACTTC

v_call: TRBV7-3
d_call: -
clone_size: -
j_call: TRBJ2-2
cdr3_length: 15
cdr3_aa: CASSHLGQGSGELFF
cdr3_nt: TGTGCCAGCAGCCACCTGGGGCAGGGTTCCGGGGAGCTGTTTTTT

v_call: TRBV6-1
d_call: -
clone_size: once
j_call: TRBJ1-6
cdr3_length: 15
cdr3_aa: CASSEHSPDNSPLHF
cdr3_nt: TGTGCCAGCAGTGAACACAGCCCAGATAATTCACCCCTCCACTTT

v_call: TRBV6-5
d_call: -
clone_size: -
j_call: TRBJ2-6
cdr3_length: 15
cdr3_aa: CASSYISSGANVLTF
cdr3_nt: TGTGCCAGCAGTTACATCAGCTCTGGGGCCAACGTCCTGACTTTC

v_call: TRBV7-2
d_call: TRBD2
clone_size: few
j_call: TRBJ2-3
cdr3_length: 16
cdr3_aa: CASSLRTSGRTDTQYF
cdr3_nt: TGTGCCAGCAGCTTAAGAACTAGCGGGAGAACAGATACGCAGTATTTT

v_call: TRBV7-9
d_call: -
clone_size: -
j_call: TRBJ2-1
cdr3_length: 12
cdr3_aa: CASSQGGVEQFF
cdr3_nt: TGTGCCAGCAGCCAAGGGGGGGTTGAGCAGTTCTTC

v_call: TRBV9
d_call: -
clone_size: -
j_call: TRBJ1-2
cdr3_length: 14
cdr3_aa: CASSGAGDTRGYTF
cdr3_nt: TGTGCCAGCAGCGGCGCAGGGGACACGAGGGGCTACACCTTC

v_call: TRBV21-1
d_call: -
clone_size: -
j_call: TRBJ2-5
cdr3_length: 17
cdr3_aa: CASSKKRRRLAEETQYF
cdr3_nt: TGTGCCAGCAGCAAAAAGAGGAGGAGACTAGCTGAAGAGACCCAGTACTTC

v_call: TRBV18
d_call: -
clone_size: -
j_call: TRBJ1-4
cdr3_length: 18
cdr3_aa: CASSPIKQAIATNEKLFF
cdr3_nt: TGTGCCAGCTCACCAATCAAACAGGCCATTGCAACTAATGAAAAACTGTTTTTT

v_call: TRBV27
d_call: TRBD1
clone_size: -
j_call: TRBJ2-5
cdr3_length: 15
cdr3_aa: CASASGTGGVETQYF
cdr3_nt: TGTGCCAGCGCAAGCGGGACAGGGGGCGTCGAGACCCAGTACTTC

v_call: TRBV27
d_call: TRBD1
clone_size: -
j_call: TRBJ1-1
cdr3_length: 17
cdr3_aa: CASSPGYRDRMNTEAFF
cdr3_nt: TGTGCCAGCAGTCCCGGTTATAGGGACAGGATGAACACTGAAGCTTTCTTT

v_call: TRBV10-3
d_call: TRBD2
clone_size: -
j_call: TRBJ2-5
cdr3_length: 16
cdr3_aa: CAISGRPSGGDETQYF
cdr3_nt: TGTGCCATCAGTGGAAGGCCTAGCGGGGGAGATGAGACCCAGTACTTC

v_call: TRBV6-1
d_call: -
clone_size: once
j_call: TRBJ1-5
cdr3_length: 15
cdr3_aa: CASRMGATGNQPQHF
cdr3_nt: TGTGCCAGCAGAATGGGGGCGACGGGCAATCAGCCCCAGCATTTT

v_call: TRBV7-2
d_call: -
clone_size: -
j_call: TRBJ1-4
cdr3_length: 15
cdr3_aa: CASSLTRGTWEKLFF
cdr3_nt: TGTGCCAGCAGCCTCACTCGCGGTACTTGGGAAAAACTGTTTTTT

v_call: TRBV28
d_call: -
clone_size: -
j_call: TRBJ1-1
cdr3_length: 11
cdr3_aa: CASSFETEAFF
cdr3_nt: TGTGCCAGCAGTTTTGAGACTGAAGCTTTCTTT

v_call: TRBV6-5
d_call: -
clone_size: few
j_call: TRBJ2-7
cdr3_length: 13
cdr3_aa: CASSYSAGYEQYF
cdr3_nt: TGTGCCAGCAGTTACTCTGCGGGGTACGAGCAGTACTTC

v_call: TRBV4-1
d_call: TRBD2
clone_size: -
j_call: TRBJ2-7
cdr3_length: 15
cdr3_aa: CASRQRASGLYEQYF
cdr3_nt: TGCGCCAGCAGGCAACGAGCTAGCGGGCTATACGAGCAGTACTTC

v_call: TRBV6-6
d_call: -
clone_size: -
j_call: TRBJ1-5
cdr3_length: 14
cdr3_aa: CASSPRAMHQPQHF
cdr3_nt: TGTGCCAGCTCCCCGAGGGCTATGCATCAGCCCCAGCATTTT

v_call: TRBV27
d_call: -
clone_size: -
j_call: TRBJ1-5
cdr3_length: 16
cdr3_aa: CASSLSSLGANQPQHF
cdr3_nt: TGTGCCAGCAGTTTATCGTCCTTGGGGGCTAATCAGCCCCAGCATTTT

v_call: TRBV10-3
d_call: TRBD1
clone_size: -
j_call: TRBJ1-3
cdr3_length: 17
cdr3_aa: CAISELGTVISGNTIYF
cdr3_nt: TGTGCCATCAGTGAGCTAGGGACAGTGATCTCTGGAAACACCATATATTTT

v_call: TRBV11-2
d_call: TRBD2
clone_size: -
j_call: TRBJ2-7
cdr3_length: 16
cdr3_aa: CASSLDQTSLRYEQYF
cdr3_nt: TGTGCCAGCAGCTTAGACCAGACTAGCTTAAGGTACGAGCAGTACTTC

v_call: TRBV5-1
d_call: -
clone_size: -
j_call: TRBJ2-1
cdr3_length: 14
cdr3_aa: CASKGRGEDNEQFF
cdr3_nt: TGCGCCAGCAAGGGTCGAGGGGAGGACAATGAGCAGTTCTTC

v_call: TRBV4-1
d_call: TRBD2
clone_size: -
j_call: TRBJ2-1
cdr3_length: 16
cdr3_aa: CASSSSGTSDYNEQFF
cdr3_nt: TGCGCCAGCAGCTCATCCGGGACTAGCGACTACAATGAGCAGTTCTTC

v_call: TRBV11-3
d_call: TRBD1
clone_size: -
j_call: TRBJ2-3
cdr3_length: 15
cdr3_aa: CASNPGQGVADTQYF
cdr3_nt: TGTGCCTCTAATCCGGGACAGGGTGTTGCAGATACGCAGTATTTT

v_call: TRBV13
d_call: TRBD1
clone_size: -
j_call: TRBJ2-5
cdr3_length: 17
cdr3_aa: CASSSKGATGGKETQYF
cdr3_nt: TGTGCCAGCAGCTCCAAGGGGGCGACAGGGGGGAAAGAGACCCAGTACTTC

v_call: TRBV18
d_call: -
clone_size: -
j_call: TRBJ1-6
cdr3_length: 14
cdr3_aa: CASSPTSLDSPLHF
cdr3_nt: TGTGCCAGCTCACCAACATCCCTCGATTCACCCCTCCACTTT

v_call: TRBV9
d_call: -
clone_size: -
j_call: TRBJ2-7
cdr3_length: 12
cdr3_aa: CASSPRRGEQYF
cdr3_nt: TGTGCCAGCAGCCCGAGAAGGGGCGAGCAGTACTTC

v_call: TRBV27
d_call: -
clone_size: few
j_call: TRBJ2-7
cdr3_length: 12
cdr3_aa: CASRTGAFEQYF
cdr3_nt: TGTGCCAGCAGGACGGGAGCATTCGAGCAGTACTTC

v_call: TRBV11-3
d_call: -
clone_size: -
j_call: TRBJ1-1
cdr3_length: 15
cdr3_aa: CASSSGGSMDTEAFF
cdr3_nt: TGTGCCAGCAGCTCGGGGGGTTCCATGGACACTGAAGCTTTCTTT

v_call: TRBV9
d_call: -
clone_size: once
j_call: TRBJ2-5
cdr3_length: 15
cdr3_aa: CASSVGPGDQETQYF
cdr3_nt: TGTGCCAGCAGCGTAGGGCCCGGGGACCAAGAGACCCAGTACTTC

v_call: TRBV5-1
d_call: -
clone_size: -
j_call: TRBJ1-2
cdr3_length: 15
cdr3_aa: CASSLAGQPWGGYTF
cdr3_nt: TGCGCCAGCAGCTTGGCCGGACAGCCGTGGGGTGGCTACACCTTC

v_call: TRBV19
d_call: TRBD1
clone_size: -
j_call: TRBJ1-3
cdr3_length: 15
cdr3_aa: CASSATGDSGNTIYF
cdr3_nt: TGTGCCAGTAGTGCGACAGGGGACTCTGGAAACACCATATATTTT

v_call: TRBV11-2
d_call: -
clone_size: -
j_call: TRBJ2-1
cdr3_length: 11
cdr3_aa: CASSPITEQFF
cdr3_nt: TGTGCCAGCAGCCCTATCACTGAGCAGTTCTTC

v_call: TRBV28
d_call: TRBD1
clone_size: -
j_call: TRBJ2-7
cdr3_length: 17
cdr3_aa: CASRPSPGQGSLYEQYF
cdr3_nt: TGTGCCAGCAGACCTTCTCCGGGACAGGGTAGCTTGTACGAGCAGTACTTC

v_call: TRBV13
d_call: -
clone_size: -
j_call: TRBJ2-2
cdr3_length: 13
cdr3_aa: CASSLLYTGELFF
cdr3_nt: TGTGCCAGCAGCTTATTATACACCGGGGAGCTGTTTTTT